This T cell receptor (beta chain) came from a study of identical twins. The germline V and J ends were trimmed by 4 bases and 1 base, with 16 bases remaining between them. CDR3 length: 16 amino acids. The germline V gene encodes CDR1 MGHRA and CDR2 YSYEKL. Donors were all healthy Caucasians. This clonotype appeared many times. A single record per CDR3 protein comes from TCRdb applying MiXCR to the 5' RACE reads. This sample has some 300,000 distinct CDR3 sequences, with about 12% found just once. In addition, the sample was reused for a study of yellow fever vaccine responses in identical twins.

This chain links TRBV4-1 with TRBJ2-5, with no clear D. Source material: CD8+ T cells sorted from blood. This receptor was obtained from a woman aged 18 to 35 in good health. CDR3 DNA sequence: TGCGCCAGCAGCCCACACCCCGGACGGATCCAAGAGACCCAGTACTTC. Residues: CASSPHPGRIQETQYF.